Below, 2 T cell receptor beta chains from the same sample are listed, as sequenced in a study of beta chain features in type 1 diabetes. Every bit of the isolated RNA underwent reverse transcription, so sequencing read expressed TCRB transcripts. The protocol was immunoSEQ multiplex PCR, while the TCRdb copy is restricted to in-frame clones and leaves out a portion. The sample has about 250,000 clones, about 14% seen once; the top ten hold about 0.027%. The sample taken for sequencing was naive CD4+ T cells from blood. All receptors derive from a woman aged 40 to 50 in good health.

V and J are TRBV6-5 and TRBJ1-4; 11 bases are a match to TRBD1. The CDR3 has 15 residues. J gave up 6 bases and V 5 bases, and 5 bases lay outside the gene matches. Germline values: CDR1 MNHEY, CDR2 SVGAGI. In DNA form, the CDR3 reads TGTGCCAGCAGTACACTGGGACAGGGGGATGAAAAACTGTTTTTT. Its protein product is CASSTLGQGDEKLFF.

The rearrangement joins TRBV5-1 to TRBJ1-4; D might be TRBD1 (5 bases). V lost 4 bases and J 4 bases, leaving 14 bases between the germline ends. Germline V gene lookup returns CDR1 SGHRS and CDR2 YFSETQ. The CDR3 length is 15 residues. The DNA of the CDR3 is TGCGCCAGCAGCCCGAGGCGGGGGGATAATGAAAAACTGTTTTTT. Amino acids: CASSPRRGDNEKLFF.